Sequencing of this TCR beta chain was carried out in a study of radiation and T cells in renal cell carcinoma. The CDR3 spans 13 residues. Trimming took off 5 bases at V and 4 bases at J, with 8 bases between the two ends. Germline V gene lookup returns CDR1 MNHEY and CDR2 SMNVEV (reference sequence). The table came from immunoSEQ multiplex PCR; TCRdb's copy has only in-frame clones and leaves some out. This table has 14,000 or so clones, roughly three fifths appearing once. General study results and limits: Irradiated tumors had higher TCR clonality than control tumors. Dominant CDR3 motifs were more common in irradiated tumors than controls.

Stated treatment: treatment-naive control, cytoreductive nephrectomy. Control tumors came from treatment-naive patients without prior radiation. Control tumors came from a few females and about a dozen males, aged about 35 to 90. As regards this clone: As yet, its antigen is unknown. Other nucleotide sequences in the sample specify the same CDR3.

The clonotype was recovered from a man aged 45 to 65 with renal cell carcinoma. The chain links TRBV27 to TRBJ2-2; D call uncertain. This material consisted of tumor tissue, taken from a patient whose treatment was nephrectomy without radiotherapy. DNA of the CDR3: TGTGCCAGCAGTCCGACCTCCACCGGGGAGCTGTTTTTT. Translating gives CASSPTSTGELFF.